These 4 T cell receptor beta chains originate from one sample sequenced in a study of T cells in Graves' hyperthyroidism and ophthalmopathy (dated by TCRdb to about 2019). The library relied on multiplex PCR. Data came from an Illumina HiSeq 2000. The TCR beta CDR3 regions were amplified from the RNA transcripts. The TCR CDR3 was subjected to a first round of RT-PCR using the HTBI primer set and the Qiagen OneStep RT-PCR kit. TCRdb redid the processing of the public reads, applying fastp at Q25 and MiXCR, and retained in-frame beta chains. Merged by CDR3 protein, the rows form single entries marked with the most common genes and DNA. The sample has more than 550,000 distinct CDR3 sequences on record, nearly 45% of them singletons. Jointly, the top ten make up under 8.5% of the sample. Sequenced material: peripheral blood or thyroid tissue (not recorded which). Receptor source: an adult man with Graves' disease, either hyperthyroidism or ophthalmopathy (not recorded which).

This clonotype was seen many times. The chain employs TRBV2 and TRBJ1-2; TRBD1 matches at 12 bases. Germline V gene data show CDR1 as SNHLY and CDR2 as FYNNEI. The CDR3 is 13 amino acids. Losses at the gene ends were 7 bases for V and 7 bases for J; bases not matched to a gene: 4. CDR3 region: CASNKGQGAGYTF. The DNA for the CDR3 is TGTGCCAGCAACAAGGGACAGGGGGCTGGCTACACCTTC.

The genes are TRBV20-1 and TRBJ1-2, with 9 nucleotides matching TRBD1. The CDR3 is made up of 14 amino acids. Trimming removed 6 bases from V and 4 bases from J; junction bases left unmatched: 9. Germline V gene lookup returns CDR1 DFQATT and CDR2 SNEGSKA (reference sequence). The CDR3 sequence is CSAPGQGWGYGYTF. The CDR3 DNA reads TGCAGTGCCCCGGGACAGGGCTGGGGCTATGGCTACACCTTC.

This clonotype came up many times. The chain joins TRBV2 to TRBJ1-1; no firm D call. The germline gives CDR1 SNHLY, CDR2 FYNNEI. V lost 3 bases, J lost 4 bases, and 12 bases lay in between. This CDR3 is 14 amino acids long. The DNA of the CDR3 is TGTGCCAGCAGTGACCCTCGTTGGGGCACTGAAGCTTTCTTT. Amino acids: CASSDPRWGTEAFF.

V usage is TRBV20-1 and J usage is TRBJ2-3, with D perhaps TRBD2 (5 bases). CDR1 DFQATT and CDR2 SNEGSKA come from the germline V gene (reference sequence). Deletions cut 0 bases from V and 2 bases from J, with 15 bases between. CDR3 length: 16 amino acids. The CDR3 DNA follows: TGCAGTGCTAGAGATTGGGCTAGCTCCTCCACAGATACGCAGTATTTT. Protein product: CSARDWASSSTDTQYF.